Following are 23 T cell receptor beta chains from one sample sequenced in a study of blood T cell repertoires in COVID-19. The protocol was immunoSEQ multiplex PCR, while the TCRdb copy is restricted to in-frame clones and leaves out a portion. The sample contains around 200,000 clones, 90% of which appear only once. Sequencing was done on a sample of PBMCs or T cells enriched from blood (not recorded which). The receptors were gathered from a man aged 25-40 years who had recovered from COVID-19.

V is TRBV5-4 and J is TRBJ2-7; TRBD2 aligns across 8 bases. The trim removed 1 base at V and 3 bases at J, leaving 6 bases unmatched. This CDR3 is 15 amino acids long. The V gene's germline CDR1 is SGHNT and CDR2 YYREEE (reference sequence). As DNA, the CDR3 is TGTGCCAGCAGCTTGCGCTCGGGGGGGCTCTACGAGCAGTACTTC. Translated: CASSLRSGGLYEQYF. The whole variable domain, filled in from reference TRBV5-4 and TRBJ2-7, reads ETGVTQSPTHLIKTRGQQVTLRCSSQSGHNTVSWYQQALGQGPQFIFQYYREEENGRGNFPPRFSGLQFPNYSSELNVNALELDDSALYLCASSLRSGGLYEQYFGPGTRLTVT.

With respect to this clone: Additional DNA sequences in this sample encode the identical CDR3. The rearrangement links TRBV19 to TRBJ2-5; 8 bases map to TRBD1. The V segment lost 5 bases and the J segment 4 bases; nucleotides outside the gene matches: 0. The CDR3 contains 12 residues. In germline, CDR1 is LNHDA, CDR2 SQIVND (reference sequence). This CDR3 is CASSDRGETQYF. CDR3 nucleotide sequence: TGTGCCAGTAGTGACAGGGGAGAGACCCAGTACTTC.

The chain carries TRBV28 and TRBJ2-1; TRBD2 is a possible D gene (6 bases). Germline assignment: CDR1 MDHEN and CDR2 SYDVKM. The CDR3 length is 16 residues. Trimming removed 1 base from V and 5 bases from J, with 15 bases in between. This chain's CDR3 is CASSLFPGLLHNEQFF. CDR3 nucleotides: TGTGCCAGCAGTTTATTCCCGGGACTGCTTCACAATGAGCAGTTCTTC.

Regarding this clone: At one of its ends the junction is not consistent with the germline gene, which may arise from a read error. The CDR3 DNA is TGTGCCAGCAGTTTCGCGACAGGGGAGGCCTCCGACGAGCAGTACTTC. Translating it yields CASSFATGEASDEQYF. J is TRBJ2-7 and V is TRBV27, with 8 nucleotides matching TRBD1. The CDR3 runs to 16 residues. Germline CDR1 is MNHEY and CDR2 is SMNVEV (reference sequence).

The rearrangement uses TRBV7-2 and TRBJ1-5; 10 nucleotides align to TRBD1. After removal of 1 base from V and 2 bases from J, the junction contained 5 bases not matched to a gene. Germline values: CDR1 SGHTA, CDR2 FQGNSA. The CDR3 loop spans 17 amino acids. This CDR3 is CASSLVGQGGGNQPQHF. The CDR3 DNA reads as TGTGCCAGCAGCTTAGTCGGACAGGGGGGAGGCAATCAGCCCCAGCATTTT.

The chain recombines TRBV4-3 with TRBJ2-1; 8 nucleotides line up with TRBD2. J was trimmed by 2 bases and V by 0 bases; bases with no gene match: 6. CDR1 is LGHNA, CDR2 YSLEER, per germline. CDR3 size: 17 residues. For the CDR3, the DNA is TGCGCCAGCAGCCAAGATCGTCTAGCGGGTGCCTACAATGAGCAGTTCTTC. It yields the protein CASSQDRLAGAYNEQFF.

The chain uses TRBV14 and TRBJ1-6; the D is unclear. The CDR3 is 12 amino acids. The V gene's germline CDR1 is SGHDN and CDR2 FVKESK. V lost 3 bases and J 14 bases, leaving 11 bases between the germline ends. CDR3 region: CASSHSRRTLHF. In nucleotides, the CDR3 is TGTGCCAGCAGCCATAGCCGCCGCACCCTCCACTTT. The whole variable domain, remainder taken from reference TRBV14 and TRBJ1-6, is EAGVTQFPSHSVIEKGQTVTLRCDPISGHDNLYWYRRVMGKEIKFLLHFVKESKQDESGMPNNRFLAERTGGTYSTLKVQPAELEDSGVYFCASSHSRRTLHFGNGTRLTVT.

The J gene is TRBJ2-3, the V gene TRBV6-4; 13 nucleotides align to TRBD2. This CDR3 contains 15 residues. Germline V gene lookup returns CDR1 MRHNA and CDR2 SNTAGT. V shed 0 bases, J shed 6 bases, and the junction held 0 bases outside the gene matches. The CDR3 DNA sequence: TGTGCCAGCAGTGACTCGACTAGCGGGGGGGATACGCAGTATTTT. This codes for CASSDSTSGGDTQYF.

CDR3 loop: CASSWAGGTSEQYF. CDR3 DNA: TGTGCCAGCAGTTGGGCTGGGGGGACCTCCGAGCAGTACTTC. The genes are TRBV27 and TRBJ2-7; perhaps TRBD2 as D (6 bases). V gave up 4 bases and J gave up 6 bases, with 16 bases separating them. This CDR3 spans 14 amino acids. The germline V gene encodes CDR1 MNHEY and CDR2 SMNVEV (reference sequence).

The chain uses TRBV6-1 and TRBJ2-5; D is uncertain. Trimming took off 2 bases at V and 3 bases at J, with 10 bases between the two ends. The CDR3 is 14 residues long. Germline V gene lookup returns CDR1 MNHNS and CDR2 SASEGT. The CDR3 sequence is CASSEFAAEETQYF. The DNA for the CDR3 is TGTGCCAGCAGTGAATTTGCGGCAGAAGAGACCCAGTACTTC.

This chain's CDR3 is CASSLRTFDPRTEAFF. In DNA, the CDR3 is TGTGCCAGCAGTTTACGCACATTCGACCCTAGGACTGAAGCTTTCTTT. The rearrangement uses TRBV28 and TRBJ1-1; D is ambiguous. V lost 2 bases and J lost 5, with 18 bases in between. This CDR3 is built from 16 residues. The V gene's germline CDR1 is MDHEN and CDR2 SYDVKM.

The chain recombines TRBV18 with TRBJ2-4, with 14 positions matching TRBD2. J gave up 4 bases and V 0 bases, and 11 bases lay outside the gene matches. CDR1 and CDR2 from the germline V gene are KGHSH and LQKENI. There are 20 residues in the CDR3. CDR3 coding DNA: TGTGCCAGCTCACCACCCCCGACTAGCGGGGGGGCGTCGGGAAAAAACATTCAGTACTTC. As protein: CASSPPPTSGGASGKNIQYF.

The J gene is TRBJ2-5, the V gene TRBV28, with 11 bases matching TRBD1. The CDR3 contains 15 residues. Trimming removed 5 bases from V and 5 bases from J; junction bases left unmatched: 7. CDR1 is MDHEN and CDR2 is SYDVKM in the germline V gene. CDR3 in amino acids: CASSHAGTGGETQYF. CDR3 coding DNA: TGTGCCAGCAGTCACGCCGGGACAGGGGGGGAGACCCAGTACTTC.

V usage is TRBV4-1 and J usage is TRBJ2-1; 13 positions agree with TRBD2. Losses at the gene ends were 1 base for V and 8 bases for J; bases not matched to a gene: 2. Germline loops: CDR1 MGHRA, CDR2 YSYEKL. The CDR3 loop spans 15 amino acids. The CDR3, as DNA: TGCGCCAGCAGCCAAGGACTAGCGGGAGGCTATGAGCAGTTCTTC. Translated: CASSQGLAGGYEQFF.

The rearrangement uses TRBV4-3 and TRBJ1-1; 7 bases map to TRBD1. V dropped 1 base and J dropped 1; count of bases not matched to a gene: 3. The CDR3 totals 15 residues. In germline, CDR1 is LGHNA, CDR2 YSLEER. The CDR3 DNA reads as TGCGCCAGCAGCCAAGTCGACAGGGAGAACACTGAAGCTTTCTTT. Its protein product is CASSQVDRENTEAFF.

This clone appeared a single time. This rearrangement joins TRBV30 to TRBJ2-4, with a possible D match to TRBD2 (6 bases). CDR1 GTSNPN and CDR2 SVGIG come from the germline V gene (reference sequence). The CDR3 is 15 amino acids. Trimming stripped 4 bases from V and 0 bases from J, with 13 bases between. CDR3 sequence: CAWIDGRRAKNIQYF. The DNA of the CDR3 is TGTGCCTGGATTGACGGGAGAAGAGCCAAAAACATTCAGTACTTC.

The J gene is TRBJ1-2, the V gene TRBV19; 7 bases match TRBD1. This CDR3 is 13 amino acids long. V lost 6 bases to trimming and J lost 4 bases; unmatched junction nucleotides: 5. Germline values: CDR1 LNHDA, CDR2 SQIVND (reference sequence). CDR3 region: CASRRDSRYGYTF. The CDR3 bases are TGTGCCAGTAGAAGGGACAGCCGCTATGGCTACACCTTC.

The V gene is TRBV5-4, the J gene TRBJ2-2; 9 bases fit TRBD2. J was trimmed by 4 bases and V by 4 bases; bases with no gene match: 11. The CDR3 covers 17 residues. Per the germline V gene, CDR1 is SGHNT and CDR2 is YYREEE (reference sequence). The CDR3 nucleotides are TGTGCCAGCAGCCCTAAGGCGGGGGGGCCTGGCACCGGGGAGCTGTTTTTT. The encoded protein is CASSPKAGGPGTGELFF.

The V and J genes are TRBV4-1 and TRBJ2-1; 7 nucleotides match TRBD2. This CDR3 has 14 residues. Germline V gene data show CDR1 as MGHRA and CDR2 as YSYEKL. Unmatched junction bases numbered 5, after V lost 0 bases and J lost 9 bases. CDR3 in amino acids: CASSQDQLATEQFF. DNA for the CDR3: TGCGCCAGCAGCCAAGATCAACTAGCGACTGAGCAGTTCTTC.

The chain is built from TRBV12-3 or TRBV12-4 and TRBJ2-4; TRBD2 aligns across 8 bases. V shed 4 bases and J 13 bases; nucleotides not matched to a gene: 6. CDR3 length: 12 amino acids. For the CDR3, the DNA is TGTGCCAGCAGTTCCGAGGGGACTAGACAGTACTTC. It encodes CASSSEGTRQYF.

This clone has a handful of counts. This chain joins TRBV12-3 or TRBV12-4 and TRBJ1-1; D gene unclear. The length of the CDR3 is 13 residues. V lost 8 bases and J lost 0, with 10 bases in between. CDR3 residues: CASGLNMNTEAFF. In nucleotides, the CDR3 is TGTGCCAGCGGACTAAACATGAACACTGAAGCTTTCTTT.

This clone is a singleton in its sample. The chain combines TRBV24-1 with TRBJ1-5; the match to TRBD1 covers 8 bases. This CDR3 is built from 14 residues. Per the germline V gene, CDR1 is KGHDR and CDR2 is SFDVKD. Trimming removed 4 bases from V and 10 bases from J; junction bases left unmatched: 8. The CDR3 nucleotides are TGTGCCACCAGTGACGCAGGGGGCGGTGGACCCCAGCATTTT. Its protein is CATSDAGGGGPQHF.

Here the CDR3 reads CASSTGAGELFF. In DNA, the CDR3 is TGTGCCAGCAGCACGGGGGCCGGGGAGCTGTTTTTT. The V call is TRBV5-6, the J call TRBJ2-2; a possible D gene is TRBD2 (6 bases). CDR3 size: 12 residues. V lost 4 bases and J lost 6, with 7 bases in between. CDR1 and CDR2 from the germline V gene are SGHDT and YYEEEE.